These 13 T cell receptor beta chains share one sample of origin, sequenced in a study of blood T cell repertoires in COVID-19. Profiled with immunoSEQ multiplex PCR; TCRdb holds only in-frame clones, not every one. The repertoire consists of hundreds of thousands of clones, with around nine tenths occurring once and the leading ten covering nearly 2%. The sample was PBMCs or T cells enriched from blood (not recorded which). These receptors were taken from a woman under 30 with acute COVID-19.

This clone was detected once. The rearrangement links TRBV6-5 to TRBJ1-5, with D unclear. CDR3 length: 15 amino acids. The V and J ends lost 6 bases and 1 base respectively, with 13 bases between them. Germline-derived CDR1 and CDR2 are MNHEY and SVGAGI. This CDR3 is CASRGDARSNQPQHF. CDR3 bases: TGTGCCAGCAGGGGAGATGCTAGGAGCAATCAGCCCCAGCATTTT.

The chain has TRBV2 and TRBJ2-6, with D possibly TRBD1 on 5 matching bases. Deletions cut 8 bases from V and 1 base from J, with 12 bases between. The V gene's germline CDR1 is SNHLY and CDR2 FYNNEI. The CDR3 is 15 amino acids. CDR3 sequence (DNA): TGTGCCAGCTGGCAGGGCCCATCTGGGGCCAACGTCCTGACTTTC. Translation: CASWQGPSGANVLTF.

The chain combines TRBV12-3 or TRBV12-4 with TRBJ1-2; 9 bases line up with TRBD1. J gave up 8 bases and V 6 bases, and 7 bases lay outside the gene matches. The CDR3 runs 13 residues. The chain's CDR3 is CASRPQGARGYTF. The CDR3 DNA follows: TGTGCCAGCAGACCACAGGGGGCGAGGGGCTACACCTTC.

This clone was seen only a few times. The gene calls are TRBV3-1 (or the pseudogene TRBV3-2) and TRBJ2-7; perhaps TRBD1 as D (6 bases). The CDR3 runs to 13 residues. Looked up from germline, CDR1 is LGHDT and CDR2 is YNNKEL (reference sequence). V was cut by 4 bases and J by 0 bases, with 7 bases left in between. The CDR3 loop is CASSLRGSYEQYF. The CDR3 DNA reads TGTGCCAGCAGCCTCAGGGGCTCCTACGAGCAGTACTTC.

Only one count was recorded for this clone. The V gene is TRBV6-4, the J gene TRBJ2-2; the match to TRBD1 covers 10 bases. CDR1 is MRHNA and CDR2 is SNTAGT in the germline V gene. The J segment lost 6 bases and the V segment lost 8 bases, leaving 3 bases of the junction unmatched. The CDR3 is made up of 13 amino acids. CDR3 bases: TGTGCCAGCCGCGGACAGGGGGCCGGGGAGCTGTTTTTT. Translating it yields CASRGQGAGELFF.

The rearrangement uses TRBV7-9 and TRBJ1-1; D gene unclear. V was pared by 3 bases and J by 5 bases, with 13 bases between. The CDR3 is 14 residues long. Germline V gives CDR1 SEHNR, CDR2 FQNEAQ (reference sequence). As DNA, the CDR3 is TGTGCCAGCAGCTTCGACGGAGTACCGACTGAAGCTTTCTTT. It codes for CASSFDGVPTEAFF.

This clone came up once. The CDR3: CASSDRGYEQYF. CDR3 in DNA: TGTGCCAGCAGTGACAGGGGGTACGAGCAGTACTTC. The rearrangement uses TRBV2 and TRBJ2-7, with 7 bases identical to TRBD1. V gave up 3 bases and J gave up 4 bases; unmatched junction bases: 0. Per the germline V gene, CDR1 is SNHLY and CDR2 is FYNNEI. The CDR3 sequence is 12 residues long.

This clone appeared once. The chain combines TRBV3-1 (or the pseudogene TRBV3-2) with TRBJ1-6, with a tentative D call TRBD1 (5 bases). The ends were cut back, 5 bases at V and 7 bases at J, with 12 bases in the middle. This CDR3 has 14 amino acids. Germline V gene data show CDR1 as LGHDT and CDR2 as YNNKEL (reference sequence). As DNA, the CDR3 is TGTGCCAGCAGCTACGGACATCCCAATTCACCCCTCCACTTT. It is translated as CASSYGHPNSPLHF.

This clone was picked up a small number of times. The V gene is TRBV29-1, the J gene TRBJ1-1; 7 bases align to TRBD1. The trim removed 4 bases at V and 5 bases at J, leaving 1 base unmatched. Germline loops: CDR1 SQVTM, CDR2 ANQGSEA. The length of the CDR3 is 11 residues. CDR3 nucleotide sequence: TGCAGCGTTGTACAGGGGACTGAAGCTTTCTTT. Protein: CSVVQGTEAFF.

For the CDR3, the DNA is TGCGCCAGCAGCTTGGTTGGACAGAACACAGATACGCAGTATTTT. Protein: CASSLVGQNTDTQYF. The genes are TRBV5-1 and TRBJ2-3, with D tentatively TRBD1 (6 bases). V dropped 0 bases and J dropped 2 bases, with 10 bases sitting between them. This CDR3 is 15 amino acids long. Germline loops: CDR1 SGHRS, CDR2 YFSETQ.

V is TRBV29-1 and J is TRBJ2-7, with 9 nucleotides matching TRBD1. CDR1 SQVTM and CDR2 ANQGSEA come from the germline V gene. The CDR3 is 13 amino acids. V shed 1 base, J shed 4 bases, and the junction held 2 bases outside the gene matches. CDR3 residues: CSVEVGTGYEQYF. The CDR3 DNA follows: TGCAGCGTTGAAGTCGGGACAGGGTACGAGCAGTACTTC.

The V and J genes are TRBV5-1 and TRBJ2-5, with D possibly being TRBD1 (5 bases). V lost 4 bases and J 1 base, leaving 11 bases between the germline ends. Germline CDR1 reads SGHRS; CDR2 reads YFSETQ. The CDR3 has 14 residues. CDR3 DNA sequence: TGCGCCAGCAGCCTAGGGGCCAGCCAAGAGACCCAGTACTTC. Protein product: CASSLGASQETQYF.

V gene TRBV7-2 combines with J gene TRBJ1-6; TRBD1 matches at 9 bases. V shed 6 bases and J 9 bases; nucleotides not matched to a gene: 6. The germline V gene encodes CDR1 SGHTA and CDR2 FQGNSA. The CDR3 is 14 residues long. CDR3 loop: CASRGQGLSSPLHF. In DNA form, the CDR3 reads TGTGCCAGCAGGGGACAGGGCCTCTCTTCACCCCTCCACTTT. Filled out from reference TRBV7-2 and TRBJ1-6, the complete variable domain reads GAGVSQSPSNKVTEKGKDVELRCDPISGHTALYWYRQSLGQGLEFLIYFQGNSAPDKSGLPSDRFSAERTGGSVSTLTIQRTQQEDSAVYLCASRGQGLSSPLHFGNGTRLTVT.